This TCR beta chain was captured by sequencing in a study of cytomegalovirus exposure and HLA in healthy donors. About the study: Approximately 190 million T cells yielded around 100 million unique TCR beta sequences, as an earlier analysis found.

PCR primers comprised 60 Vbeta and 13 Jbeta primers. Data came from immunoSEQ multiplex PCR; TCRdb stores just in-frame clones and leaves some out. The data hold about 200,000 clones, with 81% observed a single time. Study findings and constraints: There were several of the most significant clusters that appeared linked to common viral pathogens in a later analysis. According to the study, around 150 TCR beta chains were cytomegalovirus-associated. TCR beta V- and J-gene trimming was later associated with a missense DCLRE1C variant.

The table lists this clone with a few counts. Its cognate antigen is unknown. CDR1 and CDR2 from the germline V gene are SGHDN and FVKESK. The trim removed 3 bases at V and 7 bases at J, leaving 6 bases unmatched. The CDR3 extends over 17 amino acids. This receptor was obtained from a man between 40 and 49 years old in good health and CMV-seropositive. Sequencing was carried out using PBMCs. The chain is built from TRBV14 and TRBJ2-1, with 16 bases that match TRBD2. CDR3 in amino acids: CASSQGLAGGPRNEQFF. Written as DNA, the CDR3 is TGTGCCAGCAGCCAGGGACTAGCGGGAGGGCCGCGGAATGAGCAGTTCTTC.